These 31 T cell receptor beta chains share one sample of origin, sequenced in a study of blood T cell repertoires in COVID-19. Only in-frame clones appear in the TCRdb table, and some are missing; sequencing was by immunoSEQ multiplex PCR. The repertoire holds tens of thousands of clones, with roughly 72% as singletons. Material for sequencing was peripheral blood. The receptors derive from a man in his fifties or sixties with COVID-19, enrolled during active disease.

This clone was detected many times. This rearrangement joins TRBV18 to TRBJ1-6; maybe TRBD1 (5 bases). There are 15 residues in the CDR3. Trimming removed 2 bases at V and 2 bases at J, with 7 bases between. CDR1 KGHSH and CDR2 LQKENI come from the germline V gene. The CDR3 is CASSPARAYNSPLHF. The CDR3 DNA reads TGTGCCAGCTCACCAGCCAGGGCCTATAATTCACCCCTCCACTTT.

The rearrangement uses TRBV18 and TRBJ2-3, with a tentative D call TRBD2 (5 bases). The CDR3 spans 11 residues. V lost 3 bases and J 11 bases, leaving 9 bases between the germline ends. CDR1 is KGHSH, CDR2 LQKENI, per germline. The CDR3 DNA sequence: TGTGCCAGCTCACCCGCTGAGGGGCAGTATTTT. Translating it yields CASSPAEGQYF.

The J gene is TRBJ1-3, the V gene TRBV5-1; D call uncertain. Germline lookup yields CDR1 SGHRS and CDR2 YFSETQ. Trimming cost V 5 bases and J 9 bases, with 12 bases left between them. The CDR3 sequence is 12 residues long. The CDR3 loop reads CASRGFEGTIYF. The CDR3 DNA reads TGCGCCAGCAGGGGGTTTGAGGGCACCATATATTTT.

The chain joins TRBV29-1 to TRBJ1-5; 7 bases are a match to TRBD1. V lost 6 bases, J lost 4 bases, and 6 bases stayed unmatched. The germline V gene has CDR1 SQVTM and CDR2 ANQGSEA. There are 13 residues in the CDR3. CDR3 loop: CSVQGQENQPQHF. The CDR3 DNA follows: TGCAGCGTCCAAGGACAGGAAAATCAGCCCCAGCATTTT.

The chain uses TRBV2 and TRBJ1-6; tentatively, D is TRBD1 (6 bases). V gave up 6 bases and J gave up 0 bases, with 12 bases separating them. The CDR3 length is 16 residues. CDR1 and CDR2 (germline): SNHLY, FYNNEI. The CDR3 loop is CASRPGTHSYNSPLHF. The CDR3 DNA reads TGTGCCAGCAGACCCGGGACACACTCCTATAATTCACCCCTCCACTTT.

DNA for the CDR3: TGCGCCAGCAGCCAAGCCGACAGAGCGAACACTGAAGCTTTCTTT. Translating it yields CASSQADRANTEAFF. The chain joins TRBV4-1 to TRBJ1-1, with D perhaps matching TRBD1 (5 bases). Germline CDR1 is MGHRA and CDR2 is YSYEKL. V was cut by 1 base and J by 1 base, with 10 bases left in between. The CDR3 spans 15 residues.

The chain couples TRBV5-6 to TRBJ2-1; tentatively, D is TRBD2 (5 bases). V lost 0 bases, J lost 7 bases, and 17 bases lay in between. Germline loops: CDR1 SGHDT, CDR2 YYEEEE. There are 16 residues in the CDR3. This CDR3 reads CASSLAGRGVYNEQFF. CDR3 coding DNA: TGTGCCAGCAGCTTGGCCGGACGGGGTGTGTATAATGAGCAGTTCTTC.

The chain joins TRBV7-2 to TRBJ2-1, with D hard to call. V was cut by 1 base and J by 7 bases, with 11 bases left in between. The CDR3 is made up of 14 amino acids. The germline CDR1 and CDR2 sequences are SGHTA and FQGNSA. CDR3 nucleotide sequence: TGTGCCAGCAGCTTAGGCTCCAGTGTTAATGAGCAGTTCTTC. Amino acid sequence: CASSLGSSVNEQFF.

This clone was found once. J is TRBJ2-3 and V is TRBV15, with TRBD1 identical over 10 bases. Germline assignment: CDR1 LNHNV and CDR2 YYDKDF (reference sequence). Unmatched junction bases numbered 7, after V lost 4 bases and J lost 6 bases. This CDR3 contains 15 residues. In DNA form, the CDR3 reads TGTGCCACCAGCACCGACAGGGGGCTAAGCGATACGCAGTATTTT. It codes for CATSTDRGLSDTQYF.

This clone was detected only once. The CDR3 here is CASSLDLAGAGNEQFF. In DNA form, the CDR3 reads TGCGCCAGCAGTCTCGACCTAGCGGGGGCCGGCAATGAGCAGTTCTTC. The chain links TRBV10-2 to TRBJ2-1; 10 bases are a match to TRBD2. The germline V gene encodes CDR1 WSHSY and CDR2 SAAADI. Losses at the gene ends were 5 bases for V and 6 bases for J; bases not matched to a gene: 10. The length of the CDR3 is 16 residues.

This clone is a singleton in its sample. The CDR3 loop reads CASSRNSGTSGRTDTQYF. Written as DNA, the CDR3 is TGTGCCAGTAGTAGGAACTCCGGGACTAGCGGTCGCACAGATACGCAGTATTTT. This rearrangement joins TRBV19 to TRBJ2-3, with 11 bases aligning to TRBD2. With 4 bases clipped from V and 1 base from J, the junction kept 10 bases outside the gene matches. CDR1 and CDR2 from the germline V gene are LNHDA and SQIVND (reference sequence). The CDR3 has 18 amino acids.

The gene calls are TRBV5-1 and TRBJ2-7, with 7 nucleotides matching TRBD1. Looked up from germline, CDR1 is SGHRS and CDR2 is YFSETQ. The V and J ends lost 3 bases and 0 bases, in that order; junction bases with no gene match: 12. There are 17 residues in the CDR3. The CDR3 loop reads CASSSGTDHDFSYEQYF. In nucleotides, the CDR3 is TGCGCCAGCAGCTCCGGGACAGACCACGATTTCTCCTACGAGCAGTACTTC.

The chain employs TRBV6-1 and TRBJ2-5; a possible D gene is TRBD2 (5 bases). The germline CDR1 and CDR2 sequences are MNHNS and SASEGT. The V end was cut by 2 bases, the J end by 1 base, with 8 bases between. This CDR3 is built from 14 residues. CDR3 DNA sequence: TGTGCCAGCAGTGAACGAGGGTCCCAAGAGACCCAGTACTTC. This codes for CASSERGSQETQYF.

The chain couples TRBV5-6 to TRBJ2-7; 9 bases align to TRBD2. Germline V CDR1 and CDR2: SGHDT, YYEEEE. There are 15 residues in the CDR3. Losses at the gene ends were 4 bases for V and 2 bases for J; bases not matched to a gene: 7. The CDR3 DNA sequence: TGTGCCAGCAGCCTAGGGGCGGGGGGGACCTACGAGCAGTACTTC. Translating it yields CASSLGAGGTYEQYF.

The V and J genes are TRBV5-1 and TRBJ2-3, with TRBD1 identical over 7 bases. The ends lost 4 bases at V and 1 base at J; junction bases unmatched: 9. CDR1 and CDR2 (germline): SGHRS, YFSETQ. The CDR3 contains 16 residues. DNA of the CDR3: TGCGCCAGCAGCCAAGGGACAGCCGGAGGCACAGATACGCAGTATTTT. This translates into CASSQGTAGGTDTQYF.

The V gene is TRBV10-2, the J gene TRBJ1-1, with a weak D call TRBD1 (5 bases). Germline loops: CDR1 WSHSY, CDR2 SAAADI. V lost 9 bases to trimming and J lost 1 base, with 12 bases between them. CDR3 length equals 13 residues. CDR3 bases: TGCGCCAGTAGACTTCAGGGGAACACTGAAGCTTTCTTT. It is translated as CASRLQGNTEAFF.

J is TRBJ1-4 and V is TRBV28, with D perhaps matching TRBD1 (6 bases). The CDR3 runs 14 residues. Germline CDR1 is MDHEN and CDR2 is SYDVKM. V lost 2 bases and J 8 bases, leaving 12 bases between the germline ends. CDR3: CASSLMGAGEKLFF. CDR3 sequence (DNA): TGTGCCAGCAGTTTAATGGGGGCTGGGGAAAAACTGTTTTTT. The full variable domain, rest sourced from reference TRBV28 and TRBJ1-4, is DVKVTQSSRYLVKRTGEKVFLECVQDMDHENMFWYRQDPGLGLRLIYFSYDVKMKEKGDIPEGYSVSREKKERFSLILESASTNQTSMYLCASSLMGAGEKLFFGSGTQLSVL.

The chain combines TRBV7-2 with TRBJ2-1; 7 bases map to TRBD2. The CDR3 has 14 amino acids. From germline, CDR1 is SGHTA and CDR2 FQGNSA. V lost 5 bases, J lost 10 bases, and 11 bases stayed unmatched. The CDR3 DNA sequence: TGTGCCAGCAGCCCCCGGGACTACTTGTGGGAGCAGTTCTTC. Protein sequence: CASSPRDYLWEQFF.

The J gene is TRBJ2-5, the V gene TRBV24-1; TRBD2 is a possible D gene (5 bases). The CDR3 is made up of 15 amino acids. Between the trimmed V and J ends, which lost 4 bases and 1 base, there was a span of 12 bases. Looked up from germline, CDR1 is KGHDR and CDR2 is SFDVKD. This CDR3 is CATSDAGLLQETQYF. Written as DNA, the CDR3 is TGTGCCACCAGTGACGCTGGACTCCTCCAAGAGACCCAGTACTTC.

This chain uses TRBV5-1 with TRBJ2-1; D perhaps matches TRBD2 (7 bases). The CDR3 runs 14 residues. Per germline, CDR1 SGHRS and CDR2 YFSETQ. V lost 6 bases to trimming and J lost 9 bases, with 19 bases between them. CDR3 protein: CASKGGGSEGEQFF. The CDR3 DNA reads as TGCGCCAGCAAAGGCGGGGGCTCAGAGGGTGAGCAGTTCTTC.

This clone was observed many times. This chain uses TRBV25-1 with TRBJ1-1; weak D call: TRBD1 (5 bases). CDR3 size: 14 residues. V was shortened by 8 bases and J by 0 bases, with 13 bases between the two germline ends. Germline V CDR1 and CDR2: MGHDK, SYGVNS. CDR3 amino acids: CASLARGMNTEAFF. The DNA for the CDR3 is TGTGCCAGCCTAGCCCGGGGGATGAACACTGAAGCTTTCTTT.

The gene calls are TRBV5-5 and TRBJ2-2; 9 nucleotides match TRBD1. In germline, CDR1 is SGHKS, CDR2 YYEKEE (reference sequence). V shed 1 base, J shed 2 bases, and the junction held 6 bases outside the gene matches. The CDR3 consists of 17 residues. CDR3 DNA: TGTGCCAGCAGCTTGTTACCGGGACAGGGTAACACCGGGGAGCTGTTTTTT. Translated: CASSLLPGQGNTGELFF.

The genes are TRBV7-9 and TRBJ2-1, with D possibly matching TRBD1 (6 bases). Germline CDR1 SEHNR, CDR2 FQNEAQ (reference sequence). V was clipped by 3 bases and J by 7 bases, with 16 bases between them. The CDR3 contains 15 residues. CDR3 in amino acids: CASSFHRDAPNEQFF. DNA of the CDR3: TGTGCCAGCAGCTTCCACAGGGACGCCCCGAATGAGCAGTTCTTC.

J is TRBJ2-1 and V is TRBV5-1; D perhaps matches TRBD2 (5 bases). Germline V lookup: CDR1 SGHRS, CDR2 YFSETQ. The V and J ends lost 2 bases and 5 bases respectively, with 8 bases between them. The CDR3 extends over 13 amino acids. CDR3 amino acids: CASSFRTHNEQFF. DNA of the CDR3: TGCGCCAGCAGCTTTAGGACTCACAATGAGCAGTTCTTC.

The chain employs TRBV6-5 and TRBJ2-4; the D gene is possibly TRBD2 (6 bases). Trimming shortened V by 8 bases and J by 6 bases, and 11 bases separated the two germline ends. The CDR3 length is 12 residues. In germline, CDR1 is MNHEY, CDR2 SVGAGI. Here the CDR3 reads CASGTPGNIQYF. CDR3 sequence (DNA): TGTGCCAGCGGGACTCCAGGAAACATTCAGTACTTC.

The chain has TRBV28 and TRBJ1-1; TRBD1 is a possible D gene (6 bases). CDR3 length: 16 amino acids. The germline CDR1 and CDR2 sequences are MDHEN and SYDVKM. Trimming removed 4 bases from V and 0 bases from J, with 15 bases in between. CDR3 nucleotide sequence: TGTGCCAGCAGTTCGGGGTCGGGGGGCCTGAACACTGAAGCTTTCTTT. As protein: CASSSGSGGLNTEAFF. Full variable domain (outside the CDR3, taken from reference TRBV28 and TRBJ1-1): DVKVTQSSRYLVKRTGEKVFLECVQDMDHENMFWYRQDPGLGLRLIYFSYDVKMKEKGDIPEGYSVSREKKERFSLILESASTNQTSMYLCASSSGSGGLNTEAFFGQGTRLTVV.

A few counts support this clone. The chain joins TRBV29-1 to TRBJ1-2; weak D call: TRBD1 (5 bases). V was shortened by 7 bases and J by 3 bases, with 15 bases between the two germline ends. There are 13 residues in the CDR3. Germline values: CDR1 SQVTM, CDR2 ANQGSEA. The CDR3 reads CSARQRSDYGYTF. DNA of the CDR3: TGCAGCGCCAGACAGAGGTCTGACTATGGCTACACCTTC.

The chain joins TRBV27 to TRBJ1-3; 12 positions agree with TRBD1. CDR3 length: 16 residues. Trimming removed 2 bases from V and 5 bases from J; junction bases left unmatched: 4. Germline-derived CDR1 and CDR2 are MNHEY and SMNVEV (reference sequence). Here the CDR3 DNA reads TGTGCCAGCAGTTTAACCCGGGACAGGGGGCGAAACACCATATATTTT. It is translated as CASSLTRDRGRNTIYF.

The chain uses TRBV19 and TRBJ2-2; 8 positions agree with TRBD1. The V and J ends lost 7 bases and 6 bases, in that order; junction bases with no gene match: 7. Germline loops: CDR1 LNHDA, CDR2 SQIVND (reference sequence). This CDR3 contains 14 residues. The CDR3 region has the DNA TGTGCCAGTAACTCGGACAGGGCGGCCGGGGAGCTGTTTTTT. This gives the protein CASNSDRAAGELFF. Supplemented by reference TRBV19 and TRBJ2-2, the full variable domain reads DGGITQSPKYLFRKEGQNVTLSCEQNLNHDAMYWYRQDPGQGLRLIYYSQIVNDFQKGDIAEGYSVSREKKESFPLTVTSAQKNPTAFYLCASNSDRAAGELFFGEGSRLTVL.

This chain connects TRBV10-3 to TRBJ2-7; 9 bases fit TRBD1. Germline loops: CDR1 ENHRY, CDR2 SYGVKD. This CDR3 contains 15 residues. The V gene end was trimmed by 7 bases and the J gene end by 3 bases; junction bases not matched to a gene: 10. CDR3 sequence (DNA): TGTGCCATCATGGGGGGTGGGGACAGGGTCTACGAGCAGTACTTC. Protein sequence: CAIMGGGDRVYEQYF.

Remarks on this clone: Other DNA sequences in the same sample also yield this CDR3. This chain links TRBV7-6 with TRBJ1-2; 7 nucleotides line up with TRBD1. Trimming removed 6 bases from V and 2 bases from J; junction bases left unmatched: 3. The CDR3 is made up of 13 amino acids. Per germline, CDR1 SGHVS and CDR2 FNYEAQ. CDR3 amino acids: CASSPTGNYGYTF. The CDR3 bases are TGTGCCAGCAGTCCGACAGGGAACTATGGCTACACCTTC.